The 24 T cell receptor beta chains below all came from one sample that was sequenced in a study of blood T cell repertoires in COVID-19. TCRdb's table, derived via immunoSEQ multiplex PCR, lists solely in-frame clones and lacks some. Of about 140,000 clones in the sample, about 87% were seen once. The sequenced sample consisted of PBMCs or T cells enriched from blood (not recorded which). These receptors were obtained from a man aged 50 or older in a cohort exposed to, infected with or recovered from COVID-19 (not recorded which).

The V call is TRBV21-1, the J call TRBJ1-5; the table names TRBD1, a call not compared with the DNA. TRBV21-1 is tagged as a pseudogene. The CDR3 covers 12 residues. CDR3 DNA sequence: TGTGCCCCGGACAGGGATTCCCAGCCCCAGCATTTT. Its protein is CAPDRDSQPQHF.

This clone has a handful of counts. The chain couples TRBV4-3 to TRBJ1-5; D gene ambiguous. The CDR3 sequence is 13 residues long. Germline CDR1 reads LGHNA; CDR2 reads YSLEER. Trimming cost V 1 base and J 7 bases, with 8 bases left between them. The CDR3 loop reads CASSQGGRQPQHF. DNA for the CDR3: TGCGCCAGCAGCCAAGGTGGGAGGCAGCCCCAGCATTTT.

The V gene is TRBV12-3 or TRBV12-4, the J gene TRBJ1-2, with 7 bases fitting TRBD1. This CDR3 is 13 amino acids long. J lost 6 bases, V lost 4 bases, and 5 bases had no gene match. The CDR3 here is CASSSLRGNGYTF. CDR3 coding DNA: TGTGCCAGCAGTTCCCTCAGGGGGAATGGCTACACCTTC.

The chain links TRBV30 to TRBJ2-1, with TRBD1 as a possible D gene (6 bases). V gave up 2 bases and J gave up 6 bases, with 11 bases separating them. This CDR3 contains 13 residues. Germline loops: CDR1 GTSNPN, CDR2 SVGIG (reference sequence). The CDR3 sequence is CAWSSLGANEQFF. In nucleotides, the CDR3 is TGTGCCTGGAGTTCCCTGGGGGCCAATGAGCAGTTCTTC.

The chain links TRBV20-1 to TRBJ2-2; 8 nucleotides line up with TRBD1. V lost 3 bases and J lost 2; bases outside the gene matches: 5. From germline, CDR1 is DFQATT and CDR2 SNEGSKA (reference sequence). The CDR3 sequence is 15 residues long. For the CDR3, the DNA is TGCAGTGCTAGTGCTGGACAGGGCAACACCGGGGAGCTGTTTTTT. Translated: CSASAGQGNTGELFF.

This clone showed up just once. J is TRBJ1-2 and V is TRBV5-6, with TRBD1 matching over 7 bases. Germline CDR1 and CDR2: SGHDT and YYEEEE. V was clipped by 4 bases and J by 8 bases; unmatched bases: 8. This CDR3 has 13 residues. The chain's CDR3 is CASSGRDSLGYTF. The DNA for the CDR3 is TGTGCCAGCAGCGGACGGGACAGCTTAGGCTACACCTTC.

The genes are TRBV6-5 and TRBJ2-2, with a tentative D call TRBD2 (5 bases). V was pared by 3 bases and J by 6 bases, with 8 bases between. CDR3 length: 13 amino acids. Germline V gives CDR1 MNHEY, CDR2 SVGAGI. CDR3 protein: CASSYPEAGELFF. As DNA, the CDR3 is TGTGCCAGCAGTTATCCGGAGGCCGGGGAGCTGTTTTTT.

This clone was detected a few times. V gene TRBV18 combines with J gene TRBJ2-7, with TRBD2 matching 14 bases. V trimming: 3 bases; J trimming: 5 bases; junction bases outside the gene matches: 9. Germline CDR1 and CDR2: KGHSH and LQKENI. The CDR3 runs to 17 residues. The CDR3 DNA sequence: TGTGCCAGCTCACCGGGACTAGCGGGAGTACGGGCCAACGAGCAGTACTTC. This encodes CASSPGLAGVRANEQYF.

The chain carries TRBV11-3 and TRBJ2-7; 7 bases fit TRBD1. CDR3 size: 17 residues. J gave up 0 bases and V 5 bases, and 13 bases lay outside the gene matches. CDR1 SGHNT and CDR2 YENEEA come from the germline V gene. DNA of the CDR3: TGTGCCAGCAGCCATATCATACAGGGGCCAAGCTCCTACGAGCAGTACTTC. As protein: CASSHIIQGPSSYEQYF.

The table lists this clone with a count of one. The chain recombines TRBV28 with TRBJ1-2, with D tentatively TRBD1 (6 bases). V gave up 5 bases and J gave up 7 bases, with 14 bases separating them. Per the germline V gene, CDR1 is MDHEN and CDR2 is SYDVKM. CDR3 size: 13 residues. The CDR3 sequence: CASSADSLGGYTF. CDR3 sequence (DNA): TGTGCCAGCAGTGCGGACAGTTTAGGTGGCTACACCTTC.

The chain joins TRBV7-2 to TRBJ2-6, with unresolved D. CDR1 and CDR2 from the germline V gene are SGHTA and FQGNSA. The length of the CDR3 is 16 residues. The germline V and J ends were trimmed by 7 bases and 4 bases, with 17 bases remaining between them. The CDR3 region has the DNA TGTGCCAGCATCCCCACTGAGCTCTCAGGGGCCAACGTCCTGACTTTC. As protein: CASIPTELSGANVLTF.

The chain's CDR3 is CASSVSEGSGTQQYF. CDR3 DNA: TGTGCCAGCAGCGTTTCCGAGGGTTCAGGTACTCAGCAGTACTTC. The chain combines TRBV9 with TRBJ2-7; tentatively, D is TRBD2 (5 bases). The germline V gene has CDR1 SGDLS and CDR2 YYNGEE. The ends were cut back, 2 bases at V and 8 bases at J, with 20 bases in the middle. The CDR3 has 15 amino acids.

The CDR3 here is CASSSNPGSGYTF. DNA for the CDR3: TGTGCCAGCAGCTCCAATCCAGGATCCGGCTACACCTTC. The chain recombines TRBV7-2 with TRBJ1-2; no reliable D call. Germline CDR1 reads SGHTA; CDR2 reads FQGNSA. V lost 4 bases to trimming and J lost 8 bases, with 14 bases between them. This CDR3 region has 13 residues.

The genes are TRBV21-1 and TRBJ2-7; TRBD2, the table's D call, was not compared with the DNA. TRBV21-1 is given as a pseudogene. The CDR3 is 16 residues long. CDR3 sequence: CASSKGGAVSSYEQYF. CDR3 coding DNA: TGTGCCAGCAGCAAAGGCGGAGCGGTGAGCTCCTACGAGCAGTACTTC.

The rearrangement joins TRBV2 to TRBJ1-1, with a tentative D call TRBD1 (5 bases). CDR1 and CDR2 from the germline V gene are SNHLY and FYNNEI. Deletions cut 7 bases from V and 1 base from J, with 13 bases between. The CDR3 is 14 amino acids. This CDR3 reads CASKNRWENTEAFF. The CDR3 nucleotides read TGTGCCAGCAAAAACAGGTGGGAGAACACTGAAGCTTTCTTT. Full variable domain (rest looked up from reference TRBV2 and TRBJ1-1): EPEVTQTPSHQVTQMGQEVILRCVPISNHLYFYWYRQILGQKVEFLVSFYNNEISEKSEIFDDQFSVERPDGSNFTLKIRSTKLEDSAMYFCASKNRWENTEAFFGQGTRLTVV.

The chain joins TRBV28 to TRBJ1-2, with D unclear. CDR3 length: 13 residues. Germline V CDR1 and CDR2: MDHEN, SYDVKM. Trimming took off 2 bases at V and 2 bases at J, with 6 bases between the two ends. The CDR3 reads CASSLGQNYGYTF. Here the CDR3 DNA reads TGTGCCAGCAGTTTAGGGCAGAACTATGGCTACACCTTC.

J is TRBJ1-5 and V is TRBV11-2; D is unclear. This CDR3 has 15 residues. CDR1 is SGHAT, CDR2 FQNNGV, per germline. V dropped 3 bases and J dropped 6 bases, with 15 bases sitting between them. The CDR3 spells CASSLAGGPSQPQHF. The CDR3 DNA is TGTGCCAGCAGCTTGGCGGGAGGGCCGAGTCAGCCCCAGCATTTT.

V is TRBV5-4 and J is TRBJ1-2; D may be TRBD1 (6 bases). The CDR3 totals 14 residues. Trimming removed 0 bases from V and 2 bases from J, with 8 bases in between. CDR1 and CDR2 (germline): SGHNT, YYREEE (reference sequence). CDR3 coding DNA: TGTGCCAGCAGCTTGGAGACAGGCAACTATGGCTACACCTTC. Protein sequence: CASSLETGNYGYTF.

V gene TRBV28 combines with J gene TRBJ2-1; perhaps TRBD1 as D (6 bases). The V gene's germline CDR1 is MDHEN and CDR2 SYDVKM. V was pared by 10 bases and J by 3 bases, with 16 bases between. The CDR3 totals 14 residues. DNA of the CDR3: TGTGCCACCCTCGCCGGGACATTCTACAATGAGCAGTTCTTC. It translates to CATLAGTFYNEQFF. Using reference TRBV28 and TRBJ2-1 for the parts outside the CDR3, the full variable domain is DVKVTQSSRYLVKRTGEKVFLECVQDMDHENMFWYRQDPGLGLRLIYFSYDVKMKEKGDIPEGYSVSREKKERFSLILESASTNQTSMYLCATLAGTFYNEQFFGPGTRLTVL.

This rearrangement joins TRBV28 to TRBJ2-2, with 9 bases aligning to TRBD1. Unmatched junction bases numbered 0, after V lost 6 bases and J lost 1 base. This CDR3 has 14 residues. Germline V CDR1 and CDR2: MDHEN, SYDVKM. In nucleotides, the CDR3 is TGTGCCAGCAGGGGACAGGGGAACACCGGGGAGCTGTTTTTT. Translated, it gives CASRGQGNTGELFF. Full variable domain (rest looked up from reference TRBV28 and TRBJ2-2): DVKVTQSSRYLVKRTGEKVFLECVQDMDHENMFWYRQDPGLGLRLIYFSYDVKMKEKGDIPEGYSVSREKKERFSLILESASTNQTSMYLCASRGQGNTGELFFGEGSRLTVL.

The genes are TRBV5-4 and TRBJ2-5; TRBD2 is a possible D gene (7 bases). Germline CDR1 is SGHNT and CDR2 is YYREEE (reference sequence). The CDR3 is made up of 16 amino acids. Trimming removed 4 bases at V and 1 base at J, with 17 bases between. CDR3 sequence: CASSKGGGGAQETQYF. In nucleotides, the CDR3 is TGTGCCAGCAGCAAGGGAGGGGGGGGAGCCCAAGAGACCCAGTACTTC.

The chain joins TRBV6-5 to TRBJ2-5, with a weak D call TRBD1 (6 bases). Trimming removed 5 bases from V and 5 bases from J, with 12 bases in between. Germline CDR1 and CDR2: MNHEY and SVGAGI. This CDR3 is 13 amino acids long. The CDR3 loop is CASSRDKRETQYF. CDR3 sequence (DNA): TGTGCCAGCAGTCGGGACAAACGGGAGACCCAGTACTTC.

This clone has a count of ten or more. The chain is built from TRBV4-3 and TRBJ2-3, with D unclear. The CDR3 has 16 amino acids. The germline gives CDR1 LGHNA, CDR2 YSLEER. The V and J ends lost 5 bases and 0 bases respectively, with 15 bases between them. The CDR3 loop is CASSVLGFASTDTQYF. CDR3 sequence (DNA): TGCGCCAGCAGCGTCCTCGGGTTCGCTAGCACAGATACGCAGTATTTT.

The chain recombines TRBV30 with TRBJ1-1; the D gene is possibly TRBD1 (5 bases). Trimming left V 4 bases short and J 0 bases short, with 12 bases between. CDR3 length equals 14 residues. Germline V gives CDR1 GTSNPN, CDR2 SVGIG (reference sequence). CDR3 amino acids: CAWTGVRMNTEAFF. The DNA of the CDR3 is TGTGCCTGGACGGGGGTCCGCATGAACACTGAAGCTTTCTTT.